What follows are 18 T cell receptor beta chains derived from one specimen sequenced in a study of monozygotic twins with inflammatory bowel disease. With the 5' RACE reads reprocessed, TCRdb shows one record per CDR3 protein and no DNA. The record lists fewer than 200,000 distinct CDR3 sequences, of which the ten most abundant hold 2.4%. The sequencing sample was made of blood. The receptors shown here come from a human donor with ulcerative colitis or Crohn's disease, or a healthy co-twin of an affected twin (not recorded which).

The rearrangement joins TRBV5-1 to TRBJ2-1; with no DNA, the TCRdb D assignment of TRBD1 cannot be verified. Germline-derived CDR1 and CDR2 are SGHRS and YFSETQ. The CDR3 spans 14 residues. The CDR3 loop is CASSFRGGNNEQFF.

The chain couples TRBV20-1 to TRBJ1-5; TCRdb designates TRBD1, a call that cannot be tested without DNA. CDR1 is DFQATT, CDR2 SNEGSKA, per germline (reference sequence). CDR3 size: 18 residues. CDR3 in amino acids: CSALTLGQGRDSNQPQHF.

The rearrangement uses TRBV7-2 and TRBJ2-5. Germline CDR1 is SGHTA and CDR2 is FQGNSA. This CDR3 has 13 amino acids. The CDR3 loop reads CASSPFLRETQYF.

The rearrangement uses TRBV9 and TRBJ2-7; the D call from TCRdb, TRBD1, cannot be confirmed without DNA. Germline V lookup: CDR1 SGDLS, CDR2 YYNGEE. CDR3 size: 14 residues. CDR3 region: CASSVGAGSYEQYF.

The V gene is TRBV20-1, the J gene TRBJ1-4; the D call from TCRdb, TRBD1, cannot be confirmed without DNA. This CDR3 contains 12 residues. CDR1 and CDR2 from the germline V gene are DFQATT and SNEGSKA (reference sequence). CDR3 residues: CTAPGPDEKLFF.

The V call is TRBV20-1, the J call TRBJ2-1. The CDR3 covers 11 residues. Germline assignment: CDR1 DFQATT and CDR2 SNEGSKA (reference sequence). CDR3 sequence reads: CSASRRNEQFF.

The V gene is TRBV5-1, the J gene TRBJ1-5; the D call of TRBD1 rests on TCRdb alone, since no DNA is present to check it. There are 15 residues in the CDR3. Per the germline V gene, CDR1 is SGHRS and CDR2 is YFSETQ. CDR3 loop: CASSPGVGLGQPQHF.

The CDR3 is CSARRLAGGTDTQYF. The rearrangement uses TRBV20-1 and TRBJ2-3; TCRdb outputs TRBD2, but without DNA this stays unchecked. The CDR3 totals 15 residues. Germline CDR1 and CDR2: DFQATT and SNEGSKA (reference sequence).

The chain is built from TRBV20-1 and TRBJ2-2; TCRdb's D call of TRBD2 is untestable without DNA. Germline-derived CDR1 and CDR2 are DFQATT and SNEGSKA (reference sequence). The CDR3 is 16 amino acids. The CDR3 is CSARDRTSGGTGELFF.

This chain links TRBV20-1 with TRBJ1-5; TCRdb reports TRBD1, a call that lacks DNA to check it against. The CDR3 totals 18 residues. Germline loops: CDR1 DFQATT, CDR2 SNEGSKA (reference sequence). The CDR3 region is CSVVAGESATGEMQPQHF.

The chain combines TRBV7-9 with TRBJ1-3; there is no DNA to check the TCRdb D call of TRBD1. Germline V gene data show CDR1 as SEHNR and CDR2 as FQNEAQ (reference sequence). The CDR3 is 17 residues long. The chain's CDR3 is CASSFTTGTGSGNTIYF.

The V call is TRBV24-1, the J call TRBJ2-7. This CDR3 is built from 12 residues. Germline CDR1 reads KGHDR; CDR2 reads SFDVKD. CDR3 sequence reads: CATSDNSYEQYF.

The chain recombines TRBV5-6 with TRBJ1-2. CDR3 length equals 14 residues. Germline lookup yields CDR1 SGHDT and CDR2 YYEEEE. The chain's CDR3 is CASSLSQGIYGYTF.

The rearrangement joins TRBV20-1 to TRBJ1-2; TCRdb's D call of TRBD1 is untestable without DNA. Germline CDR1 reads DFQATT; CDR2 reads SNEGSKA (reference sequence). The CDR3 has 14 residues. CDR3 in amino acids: CSADPPGTGDGYTF.

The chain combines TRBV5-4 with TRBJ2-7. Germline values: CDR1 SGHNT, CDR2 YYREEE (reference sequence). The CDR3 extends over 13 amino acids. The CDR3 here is CASSRGVSYEQYF.

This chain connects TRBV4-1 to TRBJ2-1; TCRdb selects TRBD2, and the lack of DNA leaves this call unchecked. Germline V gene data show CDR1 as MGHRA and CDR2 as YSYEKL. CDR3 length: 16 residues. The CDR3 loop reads CASSRAGERPYNEQFF.

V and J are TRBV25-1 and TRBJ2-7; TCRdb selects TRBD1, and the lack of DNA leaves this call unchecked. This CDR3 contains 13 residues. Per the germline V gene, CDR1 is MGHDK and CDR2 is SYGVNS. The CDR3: CATTGGPKYEQYF.

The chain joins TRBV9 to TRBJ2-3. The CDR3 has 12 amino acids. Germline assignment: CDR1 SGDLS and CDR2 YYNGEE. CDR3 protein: CASSVNSDTQYF.